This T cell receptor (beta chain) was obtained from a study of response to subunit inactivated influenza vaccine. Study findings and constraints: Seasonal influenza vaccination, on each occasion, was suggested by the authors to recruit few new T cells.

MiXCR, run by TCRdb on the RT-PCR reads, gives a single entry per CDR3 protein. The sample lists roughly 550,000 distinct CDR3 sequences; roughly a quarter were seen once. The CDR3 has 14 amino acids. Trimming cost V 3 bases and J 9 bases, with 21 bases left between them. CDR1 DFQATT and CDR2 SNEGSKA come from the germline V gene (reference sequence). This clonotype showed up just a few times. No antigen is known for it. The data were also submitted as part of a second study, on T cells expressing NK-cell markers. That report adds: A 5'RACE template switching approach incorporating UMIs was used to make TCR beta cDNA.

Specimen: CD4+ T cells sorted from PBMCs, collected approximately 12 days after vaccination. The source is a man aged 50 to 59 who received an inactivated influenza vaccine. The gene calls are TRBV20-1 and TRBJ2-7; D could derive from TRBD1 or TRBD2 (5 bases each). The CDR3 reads CSARPTGPALWQYF. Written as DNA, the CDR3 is TGCAGTGCTAGGCCGACGGGACCAGCGCTATGGCAGTACTTC.